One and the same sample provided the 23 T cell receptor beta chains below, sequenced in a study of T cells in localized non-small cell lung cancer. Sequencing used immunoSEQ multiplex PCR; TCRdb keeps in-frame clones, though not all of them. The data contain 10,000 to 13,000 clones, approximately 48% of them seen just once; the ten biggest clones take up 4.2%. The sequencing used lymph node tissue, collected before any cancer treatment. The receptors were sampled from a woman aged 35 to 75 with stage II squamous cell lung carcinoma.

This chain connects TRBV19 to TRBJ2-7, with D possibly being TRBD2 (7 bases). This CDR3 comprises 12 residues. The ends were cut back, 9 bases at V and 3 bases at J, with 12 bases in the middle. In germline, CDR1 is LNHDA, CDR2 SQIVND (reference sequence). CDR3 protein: CASEGGGYEQYF. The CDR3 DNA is TGTGCCAGCGAGGGAGGGGGCTACGAGCAGTACTTC.

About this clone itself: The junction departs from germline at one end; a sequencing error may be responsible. The CDR3 spells CAWSARTGPDTQYF. In nucleotides, the CDR3 is TGTGCCTGGAGTGCAAGGACAGGGCCAGACACGCAGTATTTT. The V and J genes are TRBV30 and TRBJ2-3; 8 bases match TRBD1. CDR3 length: 14 residues. Germline loops: CDR1 GTSNPN, CDR2 SVGIG (reference sequence).

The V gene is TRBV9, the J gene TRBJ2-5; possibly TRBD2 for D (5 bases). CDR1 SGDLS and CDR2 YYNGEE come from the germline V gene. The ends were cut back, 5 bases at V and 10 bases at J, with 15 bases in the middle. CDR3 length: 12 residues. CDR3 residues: CASSAAVEGQYF. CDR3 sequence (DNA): TGTGCCAGCAGTGCGGCAGTAGAGGGCCAGTACTTC.

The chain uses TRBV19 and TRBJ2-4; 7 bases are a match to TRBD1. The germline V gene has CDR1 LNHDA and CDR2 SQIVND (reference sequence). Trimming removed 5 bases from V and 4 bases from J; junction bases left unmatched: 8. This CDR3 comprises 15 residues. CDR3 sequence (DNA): TGTGCCAGTAGTTCCCAGGGACAGCAAAAAAACATTCAGTACTTC. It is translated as CASSSQGQQKNIQYF.

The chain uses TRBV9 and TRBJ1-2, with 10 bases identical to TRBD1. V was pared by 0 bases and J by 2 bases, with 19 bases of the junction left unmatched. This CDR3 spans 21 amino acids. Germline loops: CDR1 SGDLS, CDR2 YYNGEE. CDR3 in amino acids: CASSVEGRLGDRGRLNYGYTF. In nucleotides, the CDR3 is TGTGCCAGCAGCGTAGAAGGGCGGTTGGGAGACAGGGGGCGGCTGAACTATGGCTACACCTTC.

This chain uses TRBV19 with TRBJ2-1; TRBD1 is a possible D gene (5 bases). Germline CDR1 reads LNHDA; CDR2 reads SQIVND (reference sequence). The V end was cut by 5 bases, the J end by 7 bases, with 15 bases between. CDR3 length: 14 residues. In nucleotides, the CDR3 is TGTGCCAGTAGTCCGGACCACTGGACAAATGAGCAGTTCTTC. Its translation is CASSPDHWTNEQFF.

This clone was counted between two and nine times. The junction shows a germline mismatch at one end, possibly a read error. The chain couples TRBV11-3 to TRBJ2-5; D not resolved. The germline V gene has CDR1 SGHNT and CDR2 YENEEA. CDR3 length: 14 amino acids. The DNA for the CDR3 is TGTGCCAGCAGCTTCAGAACTGCTGAAGAGACTCAGTACTTC. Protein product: CASSFRTAEETQYF.

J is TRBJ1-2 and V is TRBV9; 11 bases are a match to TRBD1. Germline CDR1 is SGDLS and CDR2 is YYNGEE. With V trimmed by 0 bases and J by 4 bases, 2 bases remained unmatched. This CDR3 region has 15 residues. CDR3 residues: CASSVAGTGGYGYTF. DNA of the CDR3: TGTGCCAGCAGCGTAGCGGGGACAGGGGGCTATGGCTACACCTTC. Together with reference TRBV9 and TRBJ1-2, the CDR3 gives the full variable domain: DSGVTQTPKHLITATGQRVTLRCSPRSGDLSVYWYQQSLDQGLQFLIQYYNGEERAKGNILERFSAQQFPDLHSELNLSSLELGDSALYFCASSVAGTGGYGYTFGSGTRLTVV.

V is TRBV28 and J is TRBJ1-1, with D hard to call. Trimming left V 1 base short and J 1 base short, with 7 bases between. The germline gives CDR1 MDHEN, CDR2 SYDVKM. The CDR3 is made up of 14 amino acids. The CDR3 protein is CASSLSVRNTEAFF. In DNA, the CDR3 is TGTGCCAGCAGTTTATCGGTGCGGAACACTGAAGCTTTCTTT. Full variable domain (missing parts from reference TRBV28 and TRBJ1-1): DVKVTQSSRYLVKRTGEKVFLECVQDMDHENMFWYRQDPGLGLRLIYFSYDVKMKEKGDIPEGYSVSREKKERFSLILESASTNQTSMYLCASSLSVRNTEAFFGQGTRLTVV.

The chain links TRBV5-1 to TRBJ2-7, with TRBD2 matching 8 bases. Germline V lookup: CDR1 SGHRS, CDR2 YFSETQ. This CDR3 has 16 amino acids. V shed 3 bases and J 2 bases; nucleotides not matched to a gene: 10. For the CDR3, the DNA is TGCGCCAGCAGCTCAACTAGCGGAGCCGTCACCTACGAGCAGTACTTC. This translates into CASSSTSGAVTYEQYF.

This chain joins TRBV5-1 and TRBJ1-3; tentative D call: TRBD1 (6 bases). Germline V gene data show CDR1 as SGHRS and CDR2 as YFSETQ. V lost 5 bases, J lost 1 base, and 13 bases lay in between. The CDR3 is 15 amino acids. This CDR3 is CASSRITGSGNTIYF. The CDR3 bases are TGCGCCAGCAGTCGAATTACAGGGTCTGGAAACACCATATATTTT.

The CDR3 region has the DNA TGTGCCAGTATGCGGGGCGACCAGAACACTGAAGCTTTCTTT. Translation: CASMRGDQNTEAFF. The chain has TRBV19 and TRBJ1-1, with D possibly TRBD1 on 5 matching bases. Germline CDR1 is LNHDA and CDR2 is SQIVND (reference sequence). The length of the CDR3 is 14 residues. The V and J ends lost 7 bases and 1 base respectively, with 13 bases between them.

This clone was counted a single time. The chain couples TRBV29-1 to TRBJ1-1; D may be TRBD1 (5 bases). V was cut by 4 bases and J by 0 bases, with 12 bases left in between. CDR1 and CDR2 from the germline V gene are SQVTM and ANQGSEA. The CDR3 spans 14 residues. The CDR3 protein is CSVATVTLNTEAFF. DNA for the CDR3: TGCAGCGTTGCGACAGTTACCTTGAACACTGAAGCTTTCTTT.

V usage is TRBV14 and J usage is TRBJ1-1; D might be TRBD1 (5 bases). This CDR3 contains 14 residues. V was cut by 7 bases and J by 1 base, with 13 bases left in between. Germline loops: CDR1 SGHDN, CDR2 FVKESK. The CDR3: CASMLGEGNTEAFF. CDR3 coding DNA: TGTGCCAGCATGTTAGGGGAGGGGAACACTGAAGCTTTCTTT.

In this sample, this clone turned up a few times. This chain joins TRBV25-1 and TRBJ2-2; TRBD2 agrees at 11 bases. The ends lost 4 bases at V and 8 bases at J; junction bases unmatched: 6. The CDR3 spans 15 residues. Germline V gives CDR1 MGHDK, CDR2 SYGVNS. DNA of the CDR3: TGTGCCAGCAGTGCGCTAGCGGGAGGAAAAGGGGAGCTGTTTTTT. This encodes CASSALAGGKGELFF.

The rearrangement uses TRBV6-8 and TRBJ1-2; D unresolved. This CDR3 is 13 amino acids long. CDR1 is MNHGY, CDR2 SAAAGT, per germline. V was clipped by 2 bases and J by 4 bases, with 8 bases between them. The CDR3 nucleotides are TGTGCCAGCAGTTACAAGGAATCCTATGGCTACACCTTC. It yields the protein CASSYKESYGYTF.

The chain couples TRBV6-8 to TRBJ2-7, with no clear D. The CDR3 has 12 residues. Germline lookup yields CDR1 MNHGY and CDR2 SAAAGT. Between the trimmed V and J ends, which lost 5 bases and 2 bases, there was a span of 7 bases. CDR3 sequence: CASSLEPYEQYF. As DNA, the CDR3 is TGTGCCAGCAGTCTAGAACCCTACGAGCAGTACTTC.

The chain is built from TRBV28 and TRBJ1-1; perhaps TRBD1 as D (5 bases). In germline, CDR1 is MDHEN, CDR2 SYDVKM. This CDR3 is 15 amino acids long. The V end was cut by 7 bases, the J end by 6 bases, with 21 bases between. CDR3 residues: CASTPRWGRGAEAFF. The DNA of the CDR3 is TGTGCCAGCACCCCGAGATGGGGCCGAGGGGCTGAAGCTTTCTTT.

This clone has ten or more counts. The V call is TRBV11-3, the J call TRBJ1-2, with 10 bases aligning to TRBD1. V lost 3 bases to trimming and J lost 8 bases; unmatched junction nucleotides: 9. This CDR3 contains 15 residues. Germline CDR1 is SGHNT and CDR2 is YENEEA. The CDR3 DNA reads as TGTGCCAGCAGCTTGTTACCGACAGGGGGCGACGGCTACACCTTC. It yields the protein CASSLLPTGGDGYTF.

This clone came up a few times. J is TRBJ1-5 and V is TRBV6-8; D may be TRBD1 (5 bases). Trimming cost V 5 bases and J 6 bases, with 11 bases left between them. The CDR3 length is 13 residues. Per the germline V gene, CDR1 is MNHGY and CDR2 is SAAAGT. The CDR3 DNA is TGTGCCAGCAGTGGTTTGAGGGGTCAGCCCCAGCATTTT. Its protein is CASSGLRGQPQHF.

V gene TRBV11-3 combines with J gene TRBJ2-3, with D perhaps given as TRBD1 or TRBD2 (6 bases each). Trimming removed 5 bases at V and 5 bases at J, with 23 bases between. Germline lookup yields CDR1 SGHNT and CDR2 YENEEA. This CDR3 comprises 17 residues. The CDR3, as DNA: TGTGCCAGCAGCCCCTCCCCGTGGTCCGAGGGGGGAGATACGCAGTATTTT. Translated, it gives CASSPSPWSEGGDTQYF.

This CDR3 is CASSKQGAPNTEAFF. CDR3 in DNA: TGTGCCAGTAGCAAACAGGGTGCCCCTAACACTGAAGCTTTCTTT. V gene TRBV19 combines with J gene TRBJ1-1, with D possibly being TRBD1 (6 bases). The germline gives CDR1 LNHDA, CDR2 SQIVND (reference sequence). V lost 6 bases, J lost 2 bases, and 16 bases lay in between. The CDR3 loop spans 15 amino acids.

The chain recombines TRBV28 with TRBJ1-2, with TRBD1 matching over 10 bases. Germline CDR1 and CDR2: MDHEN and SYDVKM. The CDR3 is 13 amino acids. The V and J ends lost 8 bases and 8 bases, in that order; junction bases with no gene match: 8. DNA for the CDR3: TGTGCCAGCCGGGGGACAGGGGTACAAGGCTACACCTTC. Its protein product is CASRGTGVQGYTF.